These 29 T cell receptor beta chains were sequenced from one sample in a study of identifying expanded T cells in peripheral blood. Data came from immunoSEQ multiplex PCR; TCRdb stores just in-frame clones and leaves some out. The sample has about 76,000 clones, approximately 85% seen once; the top ten hold 18%. The material sequenced was blood. These receptors were collected from a person between 18 and 75 years old in good health.

The genes are TRBV13 and TRBJ2-3; 11 bases fit TRBD2. The CDR3 is made up of 16 amino acids. The germline V gene encodes CDR1 PRHDT and CDR2 FYEKMQ (reference sequence). V was pared by 6 bases and J by 4 bases, with 9 bases of the junction left unmatched. Here the CDR3 reads CASSETSGSIADTQYF. For the CDR3, the DNA is TGTGCCAGCAGTGAAACTAGCGGGAGTATCGCAGATACGCAGTATTTT.

The gene calls are TRBV18 and TRBJ2-1; TRBD2 matches 9 bases. Germline lookup yields CDR1 KGHSH and CDR2 LQKENI. J was trimmed by 7 bases and V by 3 bases; bases with no gene match: 13. The CDR3 length is 17 residues. The CDR3 DNA reads TGTGCCAGCTCACCCCCCCTGAGCGGGAGGAGAGGGAATGAGCAGTTCTTC. It specifies CASSPPLSGRRGNEQFF.

CDR3 DNA sequence: TGTGCCAGCTCACTCACAGGGGGGTCAACTAATGAAAAACTGTTTTTT. Translation: CASSLTGGSTNEKLFF. The V and J genes are TRBV18 and TRBJ1-4, with TRBD1 identical over 8 bases. The CDR3 consists of 16 residues. The V gene end was trimmed by 4 bases and the J gene end by 0 bases; junction bases not matched to a gene: 4. CDR1 is KGHSH, CDR2 LQKENI, per germline.

The chain couples TRBV30 to TRBJ2-1; TRBD1 aligns across 7 bases. Germline CDR1 reads GTSNPN; CDR2 reads SVGIG (reference sequence). CDR3 size: 14 residues. Trimming at V came to 5 bases and at J to 8 bases, leaving 12 bases not matched to a gene. CDR3 residues: CAWSAGGFGDEQFF. As DNA, the CDR3 is TGTGCCTGGTCGGCAGGGGGTTTTGGCGATGAGCAGTTCTTC.

This clone was seen only a few times. This chain uses TRBV28 with TRBJ2-7; 11 bases map to TRBD2. Unmatched junction bases numbered 7, after V lost 5 bases and J lost 1 base. The CDR3 spans 16 residues. CDR1 is MDHEN and CDR2 is SYDVKM in the germline V gene. The CDR3 sequence: CASSLRTSGQSYEQYF. In DNA, the CDR3 is TGTGCCAGCAGTCTCCGGACTAGCGGGCAGTCCTACGAGCAGTACTTC.

This clone was picked up one time. The rearrangement uses TRBV9 and TRBJ2-3; maybe TRBD1 (6 bases). This CDR3 has 14 amino acids. Germline CDR1 is SGDLS and CDR2 is YYNGEE. V dropped 1 base and J dropped 2 bases, with 8 bases sitting between them. Here the CDR3 reads CASSVTGFTDTQYF. CDR3 in DNA: TGTGCCAGCAGCGTAACAGGGTTCACAGATACGCAGTATTTT.

J is TRBJ2-1 and V is TRBV27; D unresolved. V shed 4 bases and J shed 9 bases, with 7 bases lying between them. The CDR3 spans 11 residues. Germline V lookup: CDR1 MNHEY, CDR2 SMNVEV (reference sequence). CDR3 residues: CASSSLGEQFF. CDR3 nucleotide sequence: TGTGCCAGCAGTTCCCTCGGTGAGCAGTTCTTC.

This chain uses TRBV19 with TRBJ1-3; possible D gene TRBD1, 5 bases. V lost 3 bases to trimming and J lost 0 bases, with 9 bases between them. Germline V gives CDR1 LNHDA, CDR2 SQIVND (reference sequence). The CDR3 runs to 15 residues. The CDR3 here is CASSISTVSGNTIYF. The CDR3 DNA reads TGTGCCAGTAGTATCTCGACAGTCTCTGGAAACACCATATATTTT.

The V and J genes are TRBV19 and TRBJ1-1, with TRBD1 as a possible D gene (6 bases). There are 15 residues in the CDR3. The V end was cut by 4 bases, the J end by 2 bases, with 14 bases between. Germline V gene sequence: CDR1 LNHDA, CDR2 SQIVND (reference sequence). The CDR3 sequence: CASSTPDSYNTEAFF. In DNA, the CDR3 is TGTGCCAGTAGTACCCCGGACAGCTATAACACTGAAGCTTTCTTT.

This chain joins TRBV7-2 and TRBJ2-1; 11 bases map to TRBD2. The germline V gene encodes CDR1 SGHTA and CDR2 FQGNSA. The CDR3 runs 15 residues. The J segment lost 3 bases and the V segment lost 4 bases, leaving 2 bases of the junction unmatched. This CDR3 reads CASSWLAGGYNEQFF. Written as DNA, the CDR3 is TGTGCCAGCAGCTGGCTAGCGGGAGGCTACAATGAGCAGTTCTTC. Full variable domain (outside the CDR3, taken from reference TRBV7-2 and TRBJ2-1): GAGVSQSPSNKVTEKGKDVELRCDPISGHTALYWYRQSLGQGLEFLIYFQGNSAPDKSGLPSDRFSAERTGGSVSTLTIQRTQQEDSAVYLCASSWLAGGYNEQFFGPGTRLTVL.

The chain has TRBV15 and TRBJ2-7; 8 bases map to TRBD2. This CDR3 is built from 16 residues. The V gene end was trimmed by 5 bases and the J gene end by 2 bases; junction bases not matched to a gene: 11. Germline CDR1 and CDR2: LNHNV and YYDKDF (reference sequence). CDR3 in amino acids: CATSLAANSGTYEQYF. The CDR3 coding sequence is TGTGCCACCAGCCTAGCCGCCAATAGCGGGACCTACGAGCAGTACTTC.

The genes are TRBV28 and TRBJ1-2, with D tentatively TRBD1 (5 bases). The CDR3 consists of 16 residues. The germline V gene has CDR1 MDHEN and CDR2 SYDVKM. Trimming pared 6 bases from V and 1 base from J, leaving 18 bases between. The CDR3 nucleotides read TGTGCCAGCAGCGTGACCGGGACCCAACATAACTATGGCTACACCTTC. Translating gives CASSVTGTQHNYGYTF.

The chain joins TRBV28 to TRBJ1-1; possible D gene TRBD1, 6 bases. CDR1 MDHEN and CDR2 SYDVKM come from the germline V gene. The CDR3 is 15 amino acids. V lost 5 bases to trimming and J lost 0 bases, with 13 bases between them. The CDR3 protein is CASSPPGHMNTEAFF. In DNA form, the CDR3 reads TGTGCCAGCAGTCCCCCGGGACACATGAACACTGAAGCTTTCTTT.

This chain uses TRBV2 with TRBJ1-3; 7 positions agree with TRBD1. CDR3 length equals 15 residues. The junction had 6 bases not matched to a gene; V was cut back by 7 bases and J by 0 bases. Germline CDR1 and CDR2: SNHLY and FYNNEI. The CDR3 loop is CASKPDRASGNTIYF. Written as DNA, the CDR3 is TGTGCCAGCAAACCAGACAGGGCCTCTGGAAACACCATATATTTT.

J is TRBJ1-4 and V is TRBV7-9; tentative D call: TRBD1 (5 bases). The germline CDR1 and CDR2 sequences are SEHNR and FQNEAQ (reference sequence). The V gene lost 0 bases and the J gene lost 8 bases, with 10 bases spanning the gap. This CDR3 is 14 amino acids long. For the CDR3, the DNA is TGTGCCAGCAGCTTAGCCGCGCAGGGAGAAAAACTGTTTTTT. Translated, it gives CASSLAAQGEKLFF.

DNA of the CDR3: TGTGCCAGCAGAGCAGGGTTAAGCTCCTACGAGCAGTACTTC. This gives the protein CASRAGLSSYEQYF. The rearrangement uses TRBV28 and TRBJ2-5; D is possibly TRBD1 (5 bases). The J call may be incorrect, as the DNA end agrees better with TRBJ2-7. The CDR3 totals 14 residues. Per germline, CDR1 MDHEN and CDR2 SYDVKM.

The CDR3 DNA follows: TGCGCCAGCAGCCAAGTTGCGGCGGAATTGACCGGGGAGCTGTTTTTT. Protein: CASSQVAAELTGELFF. V gene TRBV4-3 combines with J gene TRBJ2-2, with D hard to call. Germline values: CDR1 LGHNA, CDR2 YSLEER. Trimming cost V 1 base and J 5 bases, with 14 bases left between them. This CDR3 spans 16 amino acids.

This chain connects TRBV28 to TRBJ2-7; D tentatively fits TRBD1 or TRBD2 (5 bases each). V lost 3 bases to trimming and J lost 4 bases, with 19 bases between them. The CDR3 loop spans 16 amino acids. Germline assignment: CDR1 MDHEN and CDR2 SYDVKM. The CDR3: CASSLSGTTRVYEQYF. CDR3 bases: TGTGCCAGCAGTTTGTCGGGGACCACCCGGGTGTACGAGCAGTACTTC.

The V gene is TRBV15, the J gene TRBJ2-1, with 10 bases matching TRBD2. Trimming took 3 bases from V and 8 from J; bases not matched to a gene: 10. Germline V lookup: CDR1 LNHNV, CDR2 YYDKDF (reference sequence). The CDR3 extends over 16 amino acids. CDR3 in DNA: TGTGCCACCAGCAGGGCGAGCGGGAGGGCCGCTGATGAGCAGTTCTTC. It specifies CATSRASGRAADEQFF.

The chain links TRBV7-9 to TRBJ2-1; D is possibly TRBD1 (6 bases). Germline CDR1 is SEHNR and CDR2 is FQNEAQ (reference sequence). V was trimmed by 7 bases and J by 5 bases, leaving 21 bases between them. The CDR3 contains 16 residues. This CDR3 reads CASKFDRPSYNNEQFF. Written as DNA, the CDR3 is TGTGCCAGCAAATTCGACAGGCCGTCTTACAACAATGAGCAGTTCTTC.

The chain has TRBV7-9 and TRBJ2-2, with 10 nucleotides matching TRBD1. Trimming at V came to 3 bases and at J to 5 bases, leaving 3 bases not matched to a gene. CDR3 length: 15 residues. CDR1 and CDR2 (germline): SEHNR, FQNEAQ (reference sequence). For the CDR3, the DNA is TGTGCCAGCAGCTTGACAGGGGGCGGAACCGGGGAGCTGTTTTTT. As protein: CASSLTGGGTGELFF.

This chain connects TRBV27 to TRBJ1-2, with D possibly TRBD1 on 6 matching bases. This CDR3 has 17 residues. The V end was cut by 1 base, the J end by 4 bases, with 19 bases between. Germline V lookup: CDR1 MNHEY, CDR2 SMNVEV (reference sequence). CDR3 loop: CASSLLGRDLGAYGYTF. In nucleotides, the CDR3 is TGTGCCAGCAGTTTATTGGGGAGAGATCTGGGGGCCTATGGCTACACCTTC.

The genes are TRBV6-1 and TRBJ1-5; no firm D call. CDR3 length: 16 amino acids. Between the trimmed V and J ends, which lost 2 bases and 4 bases, there was a span of 15 bases. The germline gives CDR1 MNHNS, CDR2 SASEGT. This chain's CDR3 is CASSESVLSGNQPQHF. In DNA form, the CDR3 reads TGTGCCAGCAGTGAATCCGTATTGTCGGGGAATCAGCCCCAGCATTTT.

This chain joins TRBV5-1 and TRBJ2-1; TRBD1 is a possible D gene (7 bases). The CDR3 is 14 amino acids. Germline assignment: CDR1 SGHRS and CDR2 YFSETQ. V was cut by 4 bases and J by 5 bases, with 13 bases left in between. The CDR3 DNA reads TGCGCCAGCAGCCCGGGGGACAGAAACAATGAGCAGTTCTTC. Translated: CASSPGDRNNEQFF.

This sequence joins TRBV5-4 and TRBJ2-5, with D maybe TRBD1 (6 bases). This CDR3 contains 14 residues. Germline CDR1 reads SGHNT; CDR2 reads YYREEE (reference sequence). V was cut by 7 bases and J by 4 bases, with 17 bases left in between. In DNA, the CDR3 is TGTGCCAGCCAATGGGACAAGGGGAGAGAGACCCAGTACTTC. It encodes CASQWDKGRETQYF.

V usage is TRBV9 and J usage is TRBJ2-7; 10 bases match TRBD1. The CDR3 sequence is 15 residues long. V shed 0 bases, J shed 2 bases, and the junction held 2 bases outside the gene matches. Per the germline V gene, CDR1 is SGDLS and CDR2 is YYNGEE. The CDR3 protein is CASSVGDRGAYEQYF. CDR3 nucleotide sequence: TGTGCCAGCAGCGTAGGGGACAGGGGCGCCTACGAGCAGTACTTC.

This clone came up once. The rearrangement joins TRBV7-8 to TRBJ2-5; D perhaps matches TRBD2 (6 bases). Germline V gene lookup returns CDR1 SGHVS and CDR2 FQNEAQ. The length of the CDR3 is 16 residues. V was shortened by 3 bases and J by 1 base, with 15 bases between the two germline ends. In DNA form, the CDR3 reads TGTGCCAGCAGCTTCTCGGGGGTTGGACGCCAAGAGACCCAGTACTTC. Protein sequence: CASSFSGVGRQETQYF.

V and J are TRBV6-4 and TRBJ1-6; perhaps TRBD1 as D (5 bases). Germline CDR1 is MRHNA and CDR2 is SNTAGT. This CDR3 has 14 amino acids. V was trimmed by 11 bases and J by 7 bases, leaving 18 bases between them. The CDR3 DNA follows: TGTGCCGTTAGCAGGGTATCTGAGAATTCACCCCTCCACTTT. Translation gives CAVSRVSENSPLHF.

The chain joins TRBV4-1 to TRBJ2-1; 10 bases agree with TRBD2. The CDR3 has 18 amino acids. Germline V gene data show CDR1 as MGHRA and CDR2 as YSYEKL. Trimming cost V 0 bases and J 7 bases; bases outside gene matches: 12. As DNA, the CDR3 is TGCGCCAGCAGCCAAGACACCGACCTAGCGGGAGTGGGGAATGAGCAGTTCTTC. This translates into CASSQDTDLAGVGNEQFF.